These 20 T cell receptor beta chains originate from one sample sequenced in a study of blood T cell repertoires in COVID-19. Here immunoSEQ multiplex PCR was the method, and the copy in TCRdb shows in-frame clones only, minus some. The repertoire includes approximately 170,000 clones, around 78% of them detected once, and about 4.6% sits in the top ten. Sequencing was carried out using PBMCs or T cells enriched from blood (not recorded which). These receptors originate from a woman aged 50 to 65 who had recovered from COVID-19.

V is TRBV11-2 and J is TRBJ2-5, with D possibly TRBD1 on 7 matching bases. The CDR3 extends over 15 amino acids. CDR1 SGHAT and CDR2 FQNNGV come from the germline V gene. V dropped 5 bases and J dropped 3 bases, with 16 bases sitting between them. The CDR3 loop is CASSGGAGGKETQYF. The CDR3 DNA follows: TGTGCCAGCAGCGGAGGGGCAGGGGGGAAAGAGACCCAGTACTTC.

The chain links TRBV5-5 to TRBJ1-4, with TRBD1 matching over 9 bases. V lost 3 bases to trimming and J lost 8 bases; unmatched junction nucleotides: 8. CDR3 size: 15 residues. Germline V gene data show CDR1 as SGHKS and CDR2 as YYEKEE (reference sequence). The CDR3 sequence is CASSSLDRGSEKLFF. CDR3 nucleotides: TGTGCCAGCAGCTCGCTGGACAGGGGAAGCGAAAAACTGTTTTTT.

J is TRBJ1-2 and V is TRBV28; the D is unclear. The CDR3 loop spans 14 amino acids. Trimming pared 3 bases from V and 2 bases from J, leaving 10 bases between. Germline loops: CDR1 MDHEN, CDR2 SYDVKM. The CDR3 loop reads CASSFLGGNYGYTF. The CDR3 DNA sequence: TGTGCCAGCAGTTTCCTAGGAGGGAACTATGGCTACACCTTC.

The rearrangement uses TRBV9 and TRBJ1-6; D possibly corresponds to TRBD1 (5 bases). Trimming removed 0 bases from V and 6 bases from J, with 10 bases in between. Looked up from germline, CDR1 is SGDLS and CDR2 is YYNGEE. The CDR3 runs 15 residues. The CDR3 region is CASSVGGRANSPLHF. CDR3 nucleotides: TGTGCCAGCAGCGTAGGTGGCAGGGCTAATTCACCCCTCCACTTT.

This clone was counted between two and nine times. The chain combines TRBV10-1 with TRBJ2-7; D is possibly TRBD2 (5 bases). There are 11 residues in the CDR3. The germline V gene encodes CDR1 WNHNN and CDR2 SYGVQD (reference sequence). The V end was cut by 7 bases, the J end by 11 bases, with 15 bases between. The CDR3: CASTLEVEEYV. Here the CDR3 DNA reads TGCGCCAGCACCCTGGAGGTGGAGGAGTACGTC.

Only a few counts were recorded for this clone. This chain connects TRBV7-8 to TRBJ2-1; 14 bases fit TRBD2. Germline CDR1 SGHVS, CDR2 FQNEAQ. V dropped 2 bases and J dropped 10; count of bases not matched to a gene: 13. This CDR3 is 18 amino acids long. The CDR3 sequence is CASSLFGPGLAGENEQFF. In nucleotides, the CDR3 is TGTGCCAGCAGCTTATTCGGTCCGGGACTAGCGGGGGAGAACGAGCAGTTCTTC.

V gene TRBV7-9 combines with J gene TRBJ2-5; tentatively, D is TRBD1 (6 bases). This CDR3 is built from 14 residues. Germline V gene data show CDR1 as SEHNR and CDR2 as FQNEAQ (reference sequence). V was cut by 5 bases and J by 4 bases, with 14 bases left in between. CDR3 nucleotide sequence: TGTGCCAGCAGCCGGGACATGGGGGTAGAGACCCAGTACTTC. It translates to CASSRDMGVETQYF.

This chain's CDR3 is CASSMAGIQETQYF. The CDR3 coding sequence is TGTGCCAGTAGTATGGCGGGGATCCAAGAGACCCAGTACTTC. This chain links TRBV19 with TRBJ2-5; D may be TRBD2 (6 bases). Looked up from germline, CDR1 is LNHDA and CDR2 is SQIVND (reference sequence). V shed 3 bases and J shed 1 base, with 9 bases lying between them. This CDR3 has 14 residues.

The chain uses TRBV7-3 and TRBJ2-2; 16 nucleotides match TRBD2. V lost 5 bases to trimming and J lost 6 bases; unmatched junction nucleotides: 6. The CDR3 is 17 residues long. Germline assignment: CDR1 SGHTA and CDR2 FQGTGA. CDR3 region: CASSPPGLAGGAGELFF. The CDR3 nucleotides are TGTGCCAGCAGCCCCCCGGGACTAGCGGGAGGGGCCGGGGAGCTGTTTTTT.

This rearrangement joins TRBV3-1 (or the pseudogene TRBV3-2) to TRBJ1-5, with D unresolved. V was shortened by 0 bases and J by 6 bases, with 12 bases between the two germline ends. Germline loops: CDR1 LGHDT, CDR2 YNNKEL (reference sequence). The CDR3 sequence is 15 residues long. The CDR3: CASSQDIGPFQPQHF. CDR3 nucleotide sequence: TGTGCCAGCAGCCAAGATATTGGGCCGTTTCAGCCCCAGCATTTT.

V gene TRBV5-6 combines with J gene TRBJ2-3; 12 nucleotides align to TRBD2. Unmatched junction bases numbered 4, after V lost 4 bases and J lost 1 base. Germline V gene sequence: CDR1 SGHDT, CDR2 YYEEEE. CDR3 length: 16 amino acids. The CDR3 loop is CASSLRLAGGTDTQYF. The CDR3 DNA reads TGTGCCAGCAGCCTCCGACTAGCGGGAGGCACAGATACGCAGTATTTT.

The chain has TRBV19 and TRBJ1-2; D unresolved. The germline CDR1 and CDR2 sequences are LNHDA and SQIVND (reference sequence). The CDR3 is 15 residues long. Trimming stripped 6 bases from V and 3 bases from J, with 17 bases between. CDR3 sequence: CASRVTGIGDYGYTF. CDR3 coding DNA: TGTGCCAGTAGGGTAACCGGGATTGGGGACTATGGCTACACCTTC.

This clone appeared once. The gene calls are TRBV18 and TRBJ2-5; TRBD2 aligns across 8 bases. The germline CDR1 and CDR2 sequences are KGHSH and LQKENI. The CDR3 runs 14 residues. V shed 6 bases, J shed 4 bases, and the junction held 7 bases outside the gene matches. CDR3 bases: TGTGCCAGCTCCCCCCCCGGGGGGGGAGAGACCCAGTACTTC. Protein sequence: CASSPPGGGETQYF.

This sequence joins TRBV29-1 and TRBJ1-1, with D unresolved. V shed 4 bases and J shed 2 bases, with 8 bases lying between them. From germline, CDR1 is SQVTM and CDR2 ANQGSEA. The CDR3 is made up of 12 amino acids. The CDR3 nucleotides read TGCAGCGTTGTAGGAGCTAACACTGAAGCTTTCTTT. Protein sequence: CSVVGANTEAFF. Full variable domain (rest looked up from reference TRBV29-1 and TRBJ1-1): SAVISQKPSRDICQRGTSLTIQCQVDSQVTMMFWYRQQPGQSLTLIATANQGSEATYESGFVIDKFPISRPNLTFSTLTVSNMSPEDSSIYLCSVVGANTEAFFGQGTRLTVV.

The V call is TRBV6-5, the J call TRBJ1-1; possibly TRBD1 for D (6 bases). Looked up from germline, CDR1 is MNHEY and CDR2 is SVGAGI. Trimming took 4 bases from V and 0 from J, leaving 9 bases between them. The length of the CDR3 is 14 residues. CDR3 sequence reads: CASSSQGLNTEAFF. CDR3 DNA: TGTGCCAGCAGTTCACAGGGTCTGAACACTGAAGCTTTCTTT.

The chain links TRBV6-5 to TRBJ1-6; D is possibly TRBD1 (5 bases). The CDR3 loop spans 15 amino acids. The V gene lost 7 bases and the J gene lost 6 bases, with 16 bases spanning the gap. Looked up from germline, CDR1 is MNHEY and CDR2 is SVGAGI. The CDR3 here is CASKTETVINSPLHF. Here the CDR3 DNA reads TGTGCCAGCAAAACCGAGACAGTGATTAATTCACCCCTCCACTTT.

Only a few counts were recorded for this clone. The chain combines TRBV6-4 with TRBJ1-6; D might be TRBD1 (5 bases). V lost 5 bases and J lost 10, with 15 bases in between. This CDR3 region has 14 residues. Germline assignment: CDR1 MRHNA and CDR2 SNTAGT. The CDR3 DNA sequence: TGTGCCAGCAGTTCTGGAGGGGACGGCTCACCCCTCCACTTT. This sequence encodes CASSSGGDGSPLHF.

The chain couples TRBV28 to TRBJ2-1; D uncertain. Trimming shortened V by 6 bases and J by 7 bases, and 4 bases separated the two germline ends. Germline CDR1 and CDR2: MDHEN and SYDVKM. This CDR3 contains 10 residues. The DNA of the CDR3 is TGTGCCAGCAGCTTTAATGAGCAGTTCTTC. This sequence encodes CASSFNEQFF.

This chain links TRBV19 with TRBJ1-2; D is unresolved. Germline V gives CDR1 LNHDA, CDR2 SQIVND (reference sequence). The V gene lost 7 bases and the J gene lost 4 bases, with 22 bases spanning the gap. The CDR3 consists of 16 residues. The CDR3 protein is CASTYLGGEETYGYTF. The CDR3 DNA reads TGTGCCAGTACCTATTTGGGAGGCGAGGAGACCTATGGCTACACCTTC.

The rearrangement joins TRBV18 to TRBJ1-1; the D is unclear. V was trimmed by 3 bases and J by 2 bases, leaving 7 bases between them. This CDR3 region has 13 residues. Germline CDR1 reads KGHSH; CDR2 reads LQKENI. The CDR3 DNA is TGTGCCAGCTCACCCCGGGATAACACTGAAGCTTTCTTT. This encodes CASSPRDNTEAFF.